This passage covers 17 T cell receptor beta chains from one sample sequenced in a study of neurological immune-mediated disorders (dated by TCRdb to about 2019). Receptor libraries were prepared by 5' RACE. These reads were obtained on an Illumina HiSeq 2500. TCRdb reprocessed the public reads (quality trimming at Q25 with fastp, clone calling with MiXCR) and kept in-frame beta chains. Merged by CDR3 protein, the rows form single entries marked with the most common genes and DNA. The sample yields roughly 60,000 distinct CDR3 sequences; around 3.8% were counted once. Roughly 2.2% of the sample is taken by the ten largest. Sequencing used PBMCs. The origin of the receptors is a woman in her forties or fifties with multiple sclerosis.

This clonotype was seen at least ten times. This sequence joins TRBV20-1 and TRBJ1-2, with D possibly matching TRBD1 (5 bases). There are 14 residues in the CDR3. V was clipped by 3 bases and J by 6 bases, with 17 bases between them. Germline values: CDR1 DFQATT, CDR2 SNEGSKA (reference sequence). The CDR3 nucleotides read TGCAGTGCTAGGGTTTCATGGGGGTCGGATGGCTACACCTTC. It codes for CSARVSWGSDGYTF.

This clonotype was found many times. The chain has TRBV20-1 and TRBJ1-1; D uncertain. The CDR3 has 15 amino acids. Germline values: CDR1 DFQATT, CDR2 SNEGSKA (reference sequence). V shed 3 bases and J shed 0 bases, with 14 bases lying between them. The CDR3 bases are TGCAGTGCTAGGCCGGCGGGCCAATTGAACACTGAAGCTTTCTTT. Translating it yields CSARPAGQLNTEAFF.

This clonotype was detected ten times or more. The chain links TRBV12-3 or TRBV12-4 to TRBJ2-7; the D is unclear. The CDR3 has 13 amino acids. V lost 1 base to trimming and J lost 6 bases, with 10 bases between them. Written as DNA, the CDR3 is TGTGCCAGCAGTTTAGAGGGCCGCACCGAGCAGTACTTC. Encoded protein: CASSLEGRTEQYF.

This clonotype was counted ten times or more. The V and J genes are TRBV5-1 and TRBJ2-7; TRBD2 matches at 8 bases. The germline CDR1 and CDR2 sequences are SGHRS and YFSETQ. Unmatched junction bases numbered 5, after V lost 3 bases and J lost 0 bases. The CDR3 has 15 residues. CDR3 bases: TGCGCCAGCAGCTCGGGGGGGACGGTCTCCTACGAGCAGTACTTC. Residues: CASSSGGTVSYEQYF.

This clonotype was detected ten times or more. The rearrangement joins TRBV2 to TRBJ1-1; 7 bases line up with TRBD1. This CDR3 contains 15 residues. Germline CDR1 is SNHLY and CDR2 is FYNNEI. V lost 3 bases, J lost 6 bases, and 10 bases stayed unmatched. The CDR3 DNA sequence: TGTGCCAGCAGTGAGTGGACAGGCCCGACGGCTGAAGCTTTCTTT. Protein: CASSEWTGPTAEAFF.

By share, this clonotype counts as medium-sized (0.01 to 0.1%). The gene calls are TRBV20-1 and TRBJ1-5; D unresolved. Germline V CDR1 and CDR2: DFQATT, SNEGSKA (reference sequence). This CDR3 has 13 amino acids. V dropped 3 bases and J dropped 3 bases, with 9 bases sitting between them. The CDR3 sequence: CSASDDPNQPQHF. CDR3 bases: TGCAGTGCTAGTGATGATCCCAATCAGCCCCAGCATTTT.

This clonotype came up many times. J is TRBJ2-1 and V is TRBV29-1; unclear D gene. The CDR3 totals 14 residues. V lost 3 bases and J 3 bases, leaving 12 bases between the germline ends. Germline V gives CDR1 SQVTM, CDR2 ANQGSEA. As DNA, the CDR3 is TGCAGCGTTGATGCGACGGTCAGCTACAATGAGCAGTTCTTC. Translating gives CSVDATVSYNEQFF.

This clonotype has at least ten counts. The chain has TRBV20-1 and TRBJ1-1; 8 positions agree with TRBD1. Looked up from germline, CDR1 is DFQATT and CDR2 is SNEGSKA (reference sequence). The V and J ends lost 5 bases and 5 bases, in that order; junction bases with no gene match: 19. The CDR3 has 17 residues. The CDR3 DNA follows: TGCAGTGCTCACGGACAGGGTAGGTGGGGGGTCAAGACTGAAGCTTTCTTT. It specifies CSAHGQGRWGVKTEAFF.

Ten or more counts support this clonotype. CDR3 nucleotide sequence: TGTGCCATCAGTGAGTTACAGACCACCGGGGAGCTGTTTTTT. Amino acids: CAISELQTTGELFF. V and J are TRBV10-3 and TRBJ2-2; D gene uncertain. The V gene's germline CDR1 is ENHRY and CDR2 SYGVKD. The CDR3 extends over 14 amino acids. The ends were cut back, 1 base at V and 4 bases at J, with 7 bases in the middle.

This clonotype was counted between two and nine times. The genes are TRBV19 and TRBJ1-2; 7 bases line up with TRBD1. Germline CDR1 is LNHDA and CDR2 is SQIVND (reference sequence). CDR3 length: 15 amino acids. V lost 3 bases to trimming and J lost 7 bases; unmatched junction nucleotides: 11. CDR3 DNA: TGTGCCAGTAGTATGGGCGGGACAGTCCTAGGTGGCTACACCTTC. Residues: CASSMGGTVLGGYTF.

This clonotype was seen at least ten times. This chain joins TRBV6-1 and TRBJ1-5; D remains ambiguous. The CDR3 contains 14 residues. Looked up from germline, CDR1 is MNHNS and CDR2 is SASEGT. With 1 base removed from V and 4 bases from J, the gap between germline ends came to 8 bases. For the CDR3, the DNA is TGTGCCAGCAGTGAAGGGGCCTGGAATCAGCCCCAGCATTTT. Residues: CASSEGAWNQPQHF.

This clonotype was recorded many times. V usage is TRBV5-5 and J usage is TRBJ2-7; 8 nucleotides match TRBD1. CDR1 and CDR2 from the germline V gene are SGHKS and YYEKEE (reference sequence). The CDR3 runs 16 residues. Trimming removed 1 base from V and 1 base from J; junction bases left unmatched: 7. The CDR3 loop reads CASSLTGQGGSYEQYF. The CDR3 DNA reads TGTGCCAGCAGCTTGACCGGACAGGGCGGATCCTACGAGCAGTACTTC.

Worth noting for this clonotype: This sequence may be a read error, since a much larger clone differs from it by one base. V and J are TRBV12-3 or TRBV12-4 and TRBJ2-5, with unresolved D. The J call may not be correct, given that the DNA end is closer to TRBJ2-7. The CDR3 totals 11 residues. CDR3 in amino acids: CASRSPYEQYF. Here the CDR3 DNA reads TGTGCCAGCAGATCCCCCTACGAGCAGTACTTC.

This clonotype was counted many times. The V call is TRBV5-6, the J call TRBJ1-5; D remains ambiguous. The CDR3 sequence is 15 residues long. The ends were cut back, 2 bases at V and 4 bases at J, with 13 bases in the middle. Germline assignment: CDR1 SGHDT and CDR2 YYEEEE. CDR3 sequence reads: CASSLGRRSNQPQHF. The CDR3 DNA is TGTGCCAGCAGCTTAGGTCGGAGATCAAATCAGCCCCAGCATTTT.

This clonotype has just a few counts. This may stem from a read error, because a much larger clone lies one nucleotide away. Lacking the conserved final phenylalanine or tryptophan, this CDR3 likely reflects a read error. The J gene is TRBJ2-7, the V gene TRBV5-1; 9 bases match TRBD2. The germline V gene encodes CDR1 SGHRS and CDR2 YFSETQ. The CDR3 contains 15 residues. J was trimmed by 6 bases and V by 0 bases; bases with no gene match: 7. The CDR3 nucleotides read TGCGCCAGCAGCTTGGGACTAGCGGAAGGGGGCGAGCAGTACATC. Translating it yields CASSLGLAEGGEQYI.

The gene calls are TRBV21-1 and TRBJ2-1. TRBV21-1 is reported as a pseudogene. The CDR3 contains 16 residues. The CDR3 DNA sequence: TGTGCCAGCAGCAAAATTGGTGCGGCCCCTGACAATGAGCAGTTCTTC. Translating it yields CASSKIGAAPDNEQFF.

This clonotype has at least ten counts. This sequence joins TRBV6-2 or TRBV6-3 and TRBJ2-1; the match to TRBD2 covers 10 bases. J lost 7 bases, V lost 9 bases, and 12 bases had no gene match. The CDR3 spans 15 residues. Germline V CDR1 and CDR2: MNHEY, SVGEGT. The CDR3 region has the DNA TGTGCCAGTCGAGGGGCTAGCGGGAGTAGGAATGAGCAGTTCTTC. Translated, it gives CASRGASGSRNEQFF.